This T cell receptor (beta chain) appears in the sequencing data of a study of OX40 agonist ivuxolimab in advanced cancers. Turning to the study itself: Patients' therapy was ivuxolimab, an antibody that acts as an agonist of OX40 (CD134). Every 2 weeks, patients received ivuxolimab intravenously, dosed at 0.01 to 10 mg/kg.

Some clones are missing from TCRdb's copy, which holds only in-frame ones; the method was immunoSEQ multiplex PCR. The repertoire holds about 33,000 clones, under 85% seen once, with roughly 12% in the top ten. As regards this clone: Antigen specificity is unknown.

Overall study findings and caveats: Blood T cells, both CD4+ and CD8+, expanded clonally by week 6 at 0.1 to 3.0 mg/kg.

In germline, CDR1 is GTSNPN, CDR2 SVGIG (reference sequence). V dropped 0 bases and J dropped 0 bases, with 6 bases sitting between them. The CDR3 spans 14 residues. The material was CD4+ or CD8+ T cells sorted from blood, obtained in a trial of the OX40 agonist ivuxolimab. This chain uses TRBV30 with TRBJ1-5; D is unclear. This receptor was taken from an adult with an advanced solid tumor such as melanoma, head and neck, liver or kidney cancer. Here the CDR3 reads CAWSVPLSNQPQHF. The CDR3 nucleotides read TGTGCCTGGAGTGTACCACTTAGCAATCAGCCCCAGCATTTT.